This T cell receptor (beta chain) comes out of a study of early T cells in non-severe SARS-CoV-2 infection. Study background: Sequencing input comprised bulk RNA from unsorted whole blood; chain pairing was not available.

Study results and caveats: Database matching using VDJdb favored anti-spike CD8 responses, with private and CD4 specificities left missing.

Deletions cut 5 bases from V and 3 bases from J, with 10 bases between. Germline-derived CDR1 and CDR2 are LNHDA and SQIVND (reference sequence). This CDR3 comprises 14 residues. This clonotype was recorded a few times. Its antigen is unknown. Individually, cDNA molecules had unique molecular identifiers attached to them. TCRdb re-called the 5' RACE reads with MiXCR, one entry per CDR3 protein. The sample consists of over 95,000 distinct CDR3 sequences, around a sixth of them appearing once. This chain links TRBV19 with TRBJ2-2; D is possibly TRBD2 (6 bases). The material sequenced was whole blood. The receptor was isolated from an adult who was a healthcare worker with PCR-confirmed SARS-CoV-2 infection or an uninfected control (not recorded which). CDR3 nucleotide sequence: TGTGCCAGTAGTGGGGACTCTTACACCGGGGAGCTGTTTTTT. Its translation: CASSGDSYTGELFF.